This T cell receptor beta chain was identified during a study of T cell clones after liver transplantation (dated by TCRdb to about 2019). For the wider study: ITN030ST, the source of the samples, was a randomized trial that attempted immunosuppression withdrawal within 2 years of liver transplantation. Donor-reactive T cell clones were identified by TCRbeta sequencing following a pre-transplant mixed lymphocyte reaction and were subsequently tracked in post-transplant blood. As an antigen-independent comparator for donor-reactive sequences, third party-reactive TCRbeta sequences were also identified from pre-transplant MLRs. Of the eight recipients, a few were HCV-positive, while the remaining recipients had been transplanted for non-autoimmune, non-viral indications. Until randomization at 12-24 months post-transplant, subjects were given standard immunosuppression, with no induction therapy. Tolerance meant complete immunosuppression withdrawal for at least one year without liver enzymes rising beyond twice the upper limit of normal. Blood samples were collected pre-transplant, pre-randomization before withdrawal, and post-randomization after either complete withdrawal or failed withdrawal. The study cohort included 8 liver transplant recipients, of whom 3 were classified as tolerant and 5 as non-tolerant. Broader findings and caveats from the paper: The decline in donor-reactive sequences exceeded the decline in third party-reactive sequences, suggesting partial antigen-specific deletion that was unrelated to withdrawal success. Since no allograft tissue specimens were available, donor-reactive T cells may have migrated into the graft instead of being deleted. When repertoire turnover was taken into account, detection of donor-reactive sequences was significantly reduced in 7 of 8 subjects for CD4 and in 8 of 8 subjects for CD8. In most of the 8 subjects, circulating donor-reactive CD4 TCRbeta sequences decreased significantly after transplant, regardless of tolerance or HCV status. Conclusions were preliminary, limited by small, heterogeneous patient numbers and non-standardized post-transplant time points. In two subjects, low numbers of available donor cells limited the measurable donor-reactive repertoire.

Note on this clone: Its antigen remains undetermined. Base qualities are not provided; no much larger clone lies one nucleotide away.

The V end loses 5 bases and the J end loses 5 bases, and a stretch of 19 bases separates them. The CDR3 contains 15 residues, cysteine and phenylalanine counted. Just the 45-base CDR3 DNA is kept, in frame starting at base 1. CDR1 and CDR2 are drawn from the germline V gene: SGHTA, FQGTGA. High-throughput TCRbeta CDR3 sequencing of frozen genomic DNA was performed by immunoSEQ, with PCR amplification, mapping, bias correction and internal controls included. In the original analysis: Productive rearrangements were kept, and unique TCRbeta sequences were defined by CDR3 nucleotide sequence plus V and J gene. For a sequence to be called donor-reactive, it needed a frequency of at least 0.01% and at least 5-fold expansion in CFSE-low cells compared with unstimulated pre-transplant cells. Per-subject minimum frequency thresholds, based on the lowest-template unstimulated sample, ensured at least 90% detection power. Jensen-Shannon divergence between the top 1000 TCRbeta sequences post-transplant and pre-transplant was used to measure repertoire turnover. Two-sided Fisher's exact tests were used to test for changes in how often donor-reactive sequences were detected. What TCRdb holds here is the immuneACCESS table cut down to in-frame rearrangements. Part of the clones is not present; checked against another copy, under half of the missing clones reflect an unresolved V gene, and the others are unexplained. V and J calls and clone size are given by that table; D and trimming were obtained from the DNA. In this sample the table shows roughly 80,000 clones, 82% of which occur a single time. The ten largest clones add up to about 0.45% of the sample.

Thawed unstimulated PBMCs were stained for CD3, CD4 and CD8 and FACS-sorted into CD3+CD4+ and CD3+CD8+ populations. Each of the 8 studied subjects was randomized to immunosuppression withdrawal. The Qiagen DNeasy Blood and Tissue Kit was used to isolate genomic DNA. The receptor comes from a human patient who received a liver transplant. After a transplant, the donor of the graft may account for some T cells. Sample: CD4+ T cells from blood, taken 46 months after liver transplant. This chain is built from TRBV7-3 and TRBJ2-7; the D gene is perhaps TRBD2, on 6 matching bases. The DNA sequence follows: TGTGCCAGCAGCCTCCTCGGGAGCCCGACCCACGAGCAGTACTTC. Protein translation: CASSLLGSPTHEQYF.